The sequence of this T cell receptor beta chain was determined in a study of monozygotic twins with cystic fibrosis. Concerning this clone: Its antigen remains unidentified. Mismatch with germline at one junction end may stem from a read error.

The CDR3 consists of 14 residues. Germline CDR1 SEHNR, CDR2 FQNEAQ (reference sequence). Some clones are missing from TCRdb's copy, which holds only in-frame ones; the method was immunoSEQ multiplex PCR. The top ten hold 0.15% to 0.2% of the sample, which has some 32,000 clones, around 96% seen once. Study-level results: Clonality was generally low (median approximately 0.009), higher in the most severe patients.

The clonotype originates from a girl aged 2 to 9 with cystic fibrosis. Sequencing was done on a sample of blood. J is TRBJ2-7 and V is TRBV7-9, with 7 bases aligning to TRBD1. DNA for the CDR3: TGTGCCAGCAGCGTAGCCGGGACAGTTCACGAGCAGTACTTC. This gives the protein CASSVAGTVHEQYF. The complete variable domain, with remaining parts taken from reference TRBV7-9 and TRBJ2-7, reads DTGVSQNPRHKITKRGQNVTFRCDPISEHNRLYWYRQTLGQGPEFLTYFQNEAQLEKSRLLSDRFSAERPKGSFSTLEIQRTEQGDSAMYLCASSVAGTVHEQYFGPGTRLTVT.